This T cell receptor beta chain was obtained from a study of PD-1 blockade in mismatch repair-deficient tumors. About the study: Patients had about 13 mismatch repair-deficient cancer types and were previously treated and progressing.

The CDR3 runs 13 residues. V dropped 6 bases and J dropped 3; count of bases not matched to a gene: 3. The germline CDR1 and CDR2 sequences are MNHEY and SMNVEV (reference sequence). PCR or immunohistochemistry showed mismatch repair deficiency in every enrolled patient. A few pembrolizumab responders had their TCRs sequenced. In its sample, this clone was seen a few times. Its antigen remains unidentified. Only in-frame clones appear in the TCRdb table, and some are missing; sequencing was by immunoSEQ multiplex PCR. The repertoire includes tens of thousands of clones, around 80% of them detected once, and about 5% sits in the top ten. Study results and limitations: Tumor-resident clones, often absent from pretreatment blood, expanded after pembrolizumab and then contracted.

This specimen consisted of peripheral blood, obtained 2 weeks after starting pembrolizumab. This clonotype was sampled from an adult with mismatch repair-deficient cancer. This rearrangement joins TRBV27 to TRBJ1-2; 8 nucleotides align to TRBD1. The CDR3 here is CASRDRVDYGYTF. For the CDR3, the DNA is TGTGCCAGCAGGGACAGGGTGGACTATGGCTACACCTTC.